The sequence of this TCR beta chain was determined in a study of T cell changes during pregnancy in multiple sclerosis. Assay: immunoSEQ multiplex PCR; the TCRdb copy retains only in-frame clones and omits some. The table records some 83,000 clones, approximately 91% of them present only once. The germline V gene has CDR1 SGHDN and CDR2 FVKESK. The CDR3 consists of 13 residues. Trimming stripped 6 bases from V and 8 bases from J, with 16 bases between. The chain combines TRBV14 with TRBJ1-2, with no clear D. The receptor was isolated from a female donor in good health, serving as a control in a pregnancy study. Some clones in this sample may be carry-over from other donors' samples. Source: PBMCs, taken in the first trimester of pregnancy. CDR3 sequence reads: CASSRTGRRGYTF. The CDR3 bases are TGTGCCAGCAGTCGAACCGGGAGAAGGGGCTACACCTTC.